One sample yielded the 11 T cell receptor beta chains listed below, sequenced in a study of blood T cell repertoires in COVID-19. Only in-frame clones appear in the TCRdb table, and some are missing; sequencing was by immunoSEQ multiplex PCR. The table shows approximately 500,000 clones, with over 75% occurring only once. The sample taken for sequencing was PBMCs or T cells enriched from blood (not recorded which). The receptors here all came from a woman aged 40 to 50 who had recovered from COVID-19.

This chain joins TRBV29-1 and TRBJ1-1; 7 nucleotides match TRBD1. The ends lost 6 bases at V and 3 bases at J; junction bases unmatched: 1. This CDR3 spans 11 amino acids. Looked up from germline, CDR1 is SQVTM and CDR2 is ANQGSEA. CDR3: CSVGTDTEAFF. The CDR3 coding sequence is TGCAGCGTGGGGACAGACACTGAAGCTTTCTTT.

V gene TRBV7-8 combines with J gene TRBJ1-6; D may be TRBD1 (6 bases). Trimming shortened V by 5 bases and J by 9 bases, and 20 bases separated the two germline ends. CDR1 and CDR2 (germline): SGHVS, FQNEAQ. This CDR3 region has 16 residues. The CDR3 loop is CASSAPGGIQGSPLHF. The CDR3, as DNA: TGTGCCAGCAGCGCCCCGGGGGGGATACAGGGTTCACCCCTCCACTTT.

This chain connects TRBV7-8 to TRBJ2-1; 11 positions agree with TRBD2. Germline trimming cut 7 bases from V and 4 bases from J; bases unmatched to any gene: 9. The CDR3 covers 16 residues. Germline-derived CDR1 and CDR2 are SGHVS and FQNEAQ. The chain's CDR3 is CASTQLAGVGYNEQFF. CDR3 sequence (DNA): TGTGCCAGCACCCAACTAGCGGGAGTGGGTTACAATGAGCAGTTCTTC.

This chain uses TRBV3-1 (or the pseudogene TRBV3-2) with TRBJ2-1, with D perhaps TRBD1 (5 bases). CDR1 and CDR2 from the germline V gene are LGHDT and YNNKEL (reference sequence). The CDR3 runs to 13 residues. With 4 bases removed from V and 6 bases from J, the gap between germline ends came to 10 bases. The CDR3 region is CASSPRQSNEQFF. In DNA, the CDR3 is TGTGCCAGCAGCCCCCGACAGTCCAATGAGCAGTTCTTC.

J is TRBJ2-1 and V is TRBV6-5, with D perhaps matching TRBD1 (6 bases). The ends were cut back, 5 bases at V and 7 bases at J, with 18 bases in the middle. CDR1 is MNHEY, CDR2 SVGAGI, per germline. The CDR3 is 15 amino acids. CDR3: CASSRTDLGWNEQFF. CDR3 nucleotide sequence: TGTGCCAGCAGTAGGACAGACCTCGGGTGGAATGAGCAGTTCTTC.

This clone has more than one count but fewer than ten. The chain recombines TRBV6-5 with TRBJ1-1, with a tentative D call TRBD1 (6 bases). With 6 bases removed from V and 0 bases from J, the gap between germline ends came to 14 bases. CDR1 and CDR2 from the germline V gene are MNHEY and SVGAGI. The CDR3 has 15 residues. CDR3 residues: CASSRDRPLNTEAFF. CDR3 bases: TGTGCCAGCAGCCGCGACAGGCCGTTGAACACTGAAGCTTTCTTT.

The chain is built from TRBV6-5 and TRBJ1-5; D is unclear. The V gene lost 6 bases and the J gene lost 3 bases, with 12 bases spanning the gap. Per the germline V gene, CDR1 is MNHEY and CDR2 is SVGAGI. The CDR3 contains 14 residues. The CDR3 DNA is TGTGCCAGCAGCTATACGGAGAACAATCAGCCCCAGCATTTT. Its protein is CASSYTENNQPQHF.

The rearrangement links TRBV5-1 to TRBJ2-5; D might be TRBD2 (6 bases). Germline V CDR1 and CDR2: SGHRS, YFSETQ. V was shortened by 0 bases and J by 1 base, with 7 bases between the two germline ends. The CDR3 consists of 14 residues. The CDR3 region is CASSLGDFQETQYF. The CDR3 nucleotides are TGCGCCAGCAGCTTGGGGGACTTCCAAGAGACCCAGTACTTC. Full variable domain (rest looked up from reference TRBV5-1 and TRBJ2-5): KAGVTQTPRYLIKTRGQQVTLSCSPISGHRSVSWYQQTPGQGLQFLFEYFSETQRNKGNFPGRFSGRQFSNSRSEMNVSTLELGDSALYLCASSLGDFQETQYFGPGTRLLVL.

The chain uses TRBV7-9 and TRBJ2-1; tentative D call: TRBD2 (6 bases). The CDR3 is 15 amino acids. V lost 1 base and J 4 bases, leaving 11 bases between the germline ends. Germline CDR1 reads SEHNR; CDR2 reads FQNEAQ (reference sequence). CDR3 protein: CASSLGDGGYNEQFF. The CDR3 DNA is TGTGCCAGCAGCTTAGGGGACGGGGGTTACAATGAGCAGTTCTTC.

This chain joins TRBV4-1 and TRBJ1-4; the match to TRBD1 covers 9 bases. V shed 2 bases and J 7 bases; nucleotides not matched to a gene: 8. The CDR3 has 16 residues. Germline CDR1 MGHRA, CDR2 YSYEKL. CDR3 residues: CASSQTRQGGSEKLFF. In DNA form, the CDR3 reads TGCGCCAGCAGCCAAACAAGACAGGGGGGGTCTGAAAAACTGTTTTTT.

The V call is TRBV4-3, the J call TRBJ2-1, with 11 bases that match TRBD2. There are 19 residues in the CDR3. CDR1 and CDR2 from the germline V gene are LGHNA and YSLEER. The ends lost 2 bases at V and 7 bases at J; junction bases unmatched: 16. The CDR3 nucleotides are TGCGCCAGCAGCCAAAGATCTCCCGCTAGCGGGGGGCCCTTGAATGAGCAGTTCTTC. Its protein product is CASSQRSPASGGPLNEQFF.